Presented here are 16 T cell receptor beta chains from one specimen sequenced in a study of control samples from healthy donors and cancer patients. Clones were sequenced by immunoSEQ multiplex PCR, and TCRdb holds only the in-frame ones, with some missing. Found here are 50,000 to 65,000 clones, around 90% of them singletons; the top ten hold roughly 0.9%. The sample comprised PBMCs. The receptors come from a man in his thirties or forties with colorectal cancer.

V is TRBV5-1 and J is TRBJ1-6, with D perhaps TRBD1 (5 bases). Trimming cost V 0 bases and J 6 bases, with 10 bases left between them. The germline gives CDR1 SGHRS, CDR2 YFSETQ. This CDR3 has 15 amino acids. CDR3 nucleotide sequence: TGCGCCAGCAGCTTGGCGACAGATTTTAATTCACCCCTCCACTTT. This gives the protein CASSLATDFNSPLHF.

V and J are TRBV24-1 and TRBJ2-5; 10 nucleotides match TRBD1. This CDR3 has 19 residues. Germline V gene sequence: CDR1 KGHDR, CDR2 SFDVKD. The V gene end was trimmed by 4 bases and the J gene end by 2 bases; junction bases not matched to a gene: 15. CDR3 residues: CATSEPGQGTDRIQETQYF. DNA of the CDR3: TGTGCCACCAGTGAACCGGGACAGGGGACCGATCGGATTCAAGAGACCCAGTACTTC.

The CDR3 DNA is TGTGCCAGCAGGGACAACTTGAACACTGAAGCTTTCTTT. Its protein product is CASRDNLNTEAFF. The genes are TRBV25-1 and TRBJ1-1; possible D gene TRBD1, 5 bases. The germline gives CDR1 MGHDK, CDR2 SYGVNS. The V end lost 6 bases, the J end lost 0 bases, and 8 bases lay between the germline ends. This CDR3 has 13 amino acids.

A single count supports this clone. The chain recombines TRBV6-1 with TRBJ1-2; TRBD1 is a possible D gene (6 bases). The germline V gene encodes CDR1 MNHNS and CDR2 SASEGT. This CDR3 region has 17 residues. Trimming removed 1 base from V and 0 bases from J, with 15 bases in between. The CDR3 region has the DNA TGTGCCAGCAGTGAAGGGCAGGGGAGACCAGCTAACTATGGCTACACCTTC. It encodes CASSEGQGRPANYGYTF.

CDR3 nucleotide sequence: TGTGCCAGCGGAGCCGGGGCAACTAATGAAAAACTGTTTTTT. Its translation is CASGAGATNEKLFF. This chain joins TRBV5-6 and TRBJ1-4, with D uncertain. Germline V gives CDR1 SGHDT, CDR2 YYEEEE. This CDR3 has 14 amino acids. Between the trimmed V and J ends, which lost 7 bases and 0 bases, there was a span of 10 bases.

V is TRBV6-5 and J is TRBJ2-1; 7 nucleotides agree with TRBD1. Germline CDR1 reads MNHEY; CDR2 reads SVGAGI. After removal of 7 bases from V and 8 bases from J, the junction contained 14 bases not matched to a gene. The CDR3 is 15 amino acids. The CDR3 protein is CASITGTVLMDEQFF. The CDR3 DNA sequence: TGTGCCAGCATTACGGGGACAGTTCTAATGGATGAGCAGTTCTTC.

The chain links TRBV10-2 to TRBJ1-6; D is unresolved. Germline V gene lookup returns CDR1 WSHSY and CDR2 SAAADI. Trimming shortened V by 5 bases and J by 5 bases, and 7 bases separated the two germline ends. The CDR3 totals 13 residues. In DNA form, the CDR3 reads TGCGCCAGCAGTCCCTTTAATAATTCACCCCTCCACTTT. It codes for CASSPFNNSPLHF.

CDR3 coding DNA: TGTGCCAGCAGTCGACAGGGGTACAATCAGCCCCAGCATTTT. It codes for CASSRQGYNQPQHF. The J gene is TRBJ1-5, the V gene TRBV6-5; 8 positions match TRBD1. Per the germline V gene, CDR1 is MNHEY and CDR2 is SVGAGI. V shed 5 bases, J shed 3 bases, and the junction held 3 bases outside the gene matches. The CDR3 loop spans 14 amino acids.

The V call is TRBV27, the J call TRBJ1-2, with D maybe TRBD1 (6 bases). Germline CDR1 MNHEY, CDR2 SMNVEV (reference sequence). This CDR3 is 15 amino acids long. The V end lost 2 bases, the J end lost 1 base, and 11 bases lay between the germline ends. The CDR3 DNA sequence: TGTGCCAGCAGTTTAAACAGGGCGAGTAACTATGGCTACACCTTC. It yields the protein CASSLNRASNYGYTF.

The chain couples TRBV19 to TRBJ1-4, with TRBD1 matching 8 bases. The trim removed 5 bases at V and 8 bases at J, leaving 16 bases unmatched. Germline V gene lookup returns CDR1 LNHDA and CDR2 SQIVND (reference sequence). This CDR3 has 17 residues. CDR3 bases: TGTGCCAGTAGTGTAACCCCCGGGCAGGGGGCCGGCGAAAAACTGTTTTTT. This codes for CASSVTPGQGAGEKLFF.

The count of this clone is one. The chain recombines TRBV15 with TRBJ1-1; maybe TRBD1 (5 bases). V gave up 1 base and J gave up 3 bases, with 12 bases separating them. CDR1 and CDR2 from the germline V gene are LNHNV and YYDKDF (reference sequence). The CDR3 totals 15 residues. The CDR3 DNA is TGTGCCACCAGCAGAGGGGGGGTGGAGTACACTGAAGCTTTCTTT. It yields the protein CATSRGGVEYTEAFF.

The V gene is TRBV4-3, the J gene TRBJ1-2, with TRBD1 matching 8 bases. CDR3 length: 16 amino acids. Trimming took 4 bases from V and 2 from J; bases not matched to a gene: 9. Germline loops: CDR1 LGHNA, CDR2 YSLEER. The CDR3, as DNA: TGCGCCAGCAGCCCGCAGATAGGGACAGGCAACTATGGCTACACCTTC. It translates to CASSPQIGTGNYGYTF.

This CDR3 is CASSLPPASSYEQYV. The CDR3 DNA follows: TGTGCCAGCAGCCTTCCCCCTGCCTCCTCCTACGAGCAGTACGTC. V gene TRBV5-5 combines with J gene TRBJ2-7; no clear D gene. Germline values: CDR1 SGHKS, CDR2 YYEKEE (reference sequence). The CDR3 is 15 residues long. Trimming shortened V by 4 bases and J by 0 bases, and 14 bases separated the two germline ends.

The chain uses TRBV20-1 and TRBJ1-5, with unresolved D. CDR3 length equals 9 residues. With 8 bases removed from V and 6 bases from J, the gap between germline ends came to 5 bases. The V gene's germline CDR1 is DFQATT and CDR2 SNEGSKA (reference sequence). The CDR3 region has the DNA TGCAGTACCGGTCAGCCCCAGCATTTT. Translated, it gives CSTGQPQHF.

The rearrangement uses TRBV19 and TRBJ1-1; D is ambiguous. Germline CDR1 is LNHDA and CDR2 is SQIVND (reference sequence). The CDR3 has 12 residues. The V gene lost 4 bases and the J gene lost 5 bases, with 8 bases spanning the gap. The CDR3 DNA reads as TGTGCCAGTAGTAACATAGGGACTGAAGCTTTCTTT. It is translated as CASSNIGTEAFF.

This chain links TRBV19 with TRBJ1-5; TRBD1 might be the D (6 bases). The germline CDR1 and CDR2 sequences are LNHDA and SQIVND (reference sequence). The CDR3 is 16 amino acids. Deletions cut 6 bases from V and 2 bases from J, with 17 bases between. CDR3 sequence: CASSARGGLGNQPQHF. The CDR3 bases are TGTGCCAGTAGCGCACGGGGGGGCCTGGGCAATCAGCCCCAGCATTTT.